One sample yielded the 19 T cell receptor beta chains listed below, sequenced in a study of metastatic and nonmetastatic thyroid tumors. Each patient came to thyroid surgery without any prior treatment (of any kind). TCRdb redid the clone calls on the PCR reads using MiXCR. The repertoire has about 49,000 clones, more than 20% of them found once; the top ten carry 3.5% to 4.5%. Sample: blood. The receptors shown here come from a female donor with papillary thyroid cancer or a benign thyroid nodule (not recorded which). Some clones in this sample may be carry-over from other donors' samples.

This clone was seen many times. The gene calls are TRBV9 and TRBJ2-5, with D unclear. This CDR3 spans 13 amino acids. Germline assignment: CDR1 SGDLS and CDR2 YYNGEE. V was trimmed by 1 base and J by 5 bases, leaving 9 bases between them. Here the CDR3 DNA reads TGTGCCAGCAGCGTAACAAGCTTGGAGACCCAGTACTTC. Its protein product is CASSVTSLETQYF. Looking up the rest from reference TRBV9 and TRBJ2-5 gives the full variable domain: DSGVTQTPKHLITATGQRVTLRCSPRSGDLSVYWYQQSLDQGLQFLIQYYNGEERAKGNILERFSAQQFPDLHSELNLSSLELGDSALYFCASSVTSLETQYFGPGTRLLVL.

This clone was seen repeatedly, ten times or more. J is TRBJ1-1 and V is TRBV20-1; tentative D call: TRBD1 (6 bases). V shed 3 bases and J shed 6 bases, with 14 bases lying between them. CDR1 DFQATT and CDR2 SNEGSKA come from the germline V gene (reference sequence). The CDR3 is 13 amino acids. Written as DNA, the CDR3 is TGCAGTGCTAGGGGAACAGGGTCCCCTGAAGCTTTCTTT. Amino acid sequence: CSARGTGSPEAFF.

This clone was detected once. The rearrangement joins TRBV7-3 to TRBJ2-1; 9 positions agree with TRBD1. Germline V gene lookup returns CDR1 SGHTA and CDR2 FQGTGA. V was pared by 3 bases and J by 8 bases, with 8 bases of the junction left unmatched. This CDR3 spans 15 amino acids. This CDR3 reads CASSFRQGVLDEQFF. In nucleotides, the CDR3 is TGTGCCAGCAGCTTTCGACAGGGGGTTTTGGATGAGCAGTTCTTC.

This clone was counted at least ten times. The chain recombines TRBV27 with TRBJ2-1; TRBD2 matches 10 bases. V was clipped by 6 bases and J by 10 bases; unmatched bases: 6. This CDR3 spans 13 amino acids. Germline loops: CDR1 MNHEY, CDR2 SMNVEV (reference sequence). In DNA form, the CDR3 reads TGTGCCAGCAGCAAGCGGGAGGGTGAAGAGCAGTTCTTC. It translates to CASSKREGEEQFF.

The table lists this clone with many counts. The same CDR3 is also encoded by other DNA sequences in this sample. The genes are TRBV9 and TRBJ2-5; tentative D call: TRBD1 (6 bases). This CDR3 comprises 14 residues. Germline CDR1 is SGDLS and CDR2 is YYNGEE. V lost 3 bases to trimming and J lost 2 bases, with 11 bases between them. This CDR3 reads CASSGRTAQETQYF. CDR3 sequence (DNA): TGTGCCAGCAGCGGGAGGACAGCTCAAGAGACCCAGTACTTC.

Points on this clone: A much larger clone lies a single base off, so this may be a read error. The chain joins TRBV20-1 to TRBJ2-5, with D possibly matching TRBD2 (6 bases). The DNA end is a closer match to TRBJ2-1, so the J assignment may be wrong. CDR3 length: 15 residues. Germline V gene lookup returns CDR1 DFQATT and CDR2 SNEGSKA (reference sequence). DNA of the CDR3: TGCAGTGCTAGGGGGATCGGGAGTGGGGCGTCTGAGCAGTTCTTC. It is translated as CSARGIGSGASEQFF.

This clone was recorded at least ten times. CDR3 protein: CASSFGTSGPETQYF. The CDR3 region has the DNA TGTGCCAGCAGTTTCGGGACTAGCGGACCAGAGACCCAGTACTTC. The chain couples TRBV28 to TRBJ2-5, with 11 bases that match TRBD2. This CDR3 spans 15 amino acids. Germline lookup yields CDR1 MDHEN and CDR2 SYDVKM. Germline trimming cut 3 bases from V and 4 bases from J; bases unmatched to any gene: 4. Based on the CDR3 plus reference TRBV28 and TRBJ2-5, the full variable domain is DVKVTQSSRYLVKRTGEKVFLECVQDMDHENMFWYRQDPGLGLRLIYFSYDVKMKEKGDIPEGYSVSREKKERFSLILESASTNQTSMYLCASSFGTSGPETQYFGPGTRLLVL.

This clone was seen only a few times. A clone one base away is much larger, so this may be a read error. The genes are TRBV5-1 and TRBJ2-3; the match to TRBD1 covers 9 bases. This CDR3 has 16 residues. CDR1 is SGHRS and CDR2 is YFSETQ in the germline V gene. The CDR3 DNA reads TGCTCCAGCAGCCGTAGTTACAGGGGGCCGGCAGATACGCAGTATTTT. It codes for CSSSRSYRGPADTQYF. Filled out from reference TRBV5-1 and TRBJ2-3, the complete variable domain reads KAGVTQTPRYLIKTRGQQVTLSCSPISGHRSVSWYQQTPGQGLQFLFEYFSETQRNKGNFPGRFSGRQFSNSRSEMNVSTLELGDSALYLCSSSRSYRGPADTQYFGPGTRLTVL.

This clone was seen ten or more times. The chain recombines TRBV4-1 with TRBJ2-6, with D tentatively TRBD1 (6 bases). From germline, CDR1 is MGHRA and CDR2 YSYEKL. Between the trimmed V and J ends, which lost 8 bases and 1 base, there was a span of 15 bases. The CDR3 loop spans 16 amino acids. The CDR3 loop is CASQGRGDSGANVLTF. The CDR3 DNA follows: TGCGCCAGCCAGGGCAGGGGAGATTCTGGGGCCAACGTCCTGACTTTC.

This clone was seen at least ten times. The J gene is TRBJ2-6, the V gene TRBV20-1; tentative D call: TRBD2 (5 bases). CDR3 length: 14 residues. Germline CDR1 reads DFQATT; CDR2 reads SNEGSKA (reference sequence). V lost 3 bases and J lost 0, with 6 bases in between. CDR3: CSARGDSGANVLTF. The CDR3 DNA sequence: TGCAGTGCTAGGGGAGACTCTGGGGCCAACGTCCTGACTTTC.

This clone has a count of ten or more. The chain is built from TRBV7-9 and TRBJ2-5, with a possible D match to TRBD1 (5 bases). CDR3 length: 15 amino acids. V lost 0 bases and J 1 base, leaving 9 bases between the germline ends. Germline V lookup: CDR1 SEHNR, CDR2 FQNEAQ (reference sequence). For the CDR3, the DNA is TGTGCCAGCAGCTTAGCGCTCAGGGCCCAAGAGACCCAGTACTTC. Translated, it gives CASSLALRAQETQYF.

Notes on this clone: The junction departs from the called germline gene at one end, perhaps through a read error. The rearrangement links TRBV18 to TRBJ1-1; the D is unclear. Per germline, CDR1 KGHSH and CDR2 LQKENI. The CDR3 extends over 13 amino acids. The chain's CDR3 is CASSPPGRTEDFF. The DNA for the CDR3 is TGTGCCAGCTCACCACCTGGAAGAACTGAAGATTTCTTT. The variable domain in full, with the rest retrieved from reference TRBV18 and TRBJ1-1, is NAGVMQNPRHLVRRRGQEARLRCSPMKGHSHVYWYRQLPEEGLKFMVYLQKENIIDESGMPKERFSAEFPKEGPSILRIQQVVRGDSAAYFCASSPPGRTEDFFGQGTRLTVV.

This clone was seen ten or more times. A much larger clone lies a single base off, so this may be a read error. The sample holds other DNA sequences that translate to the same CDR3. This chain uses TRBV2 with TRBJ2-2; tentatively, D is TRBD1 or TRBD2 (6 bases each). V was shortened by 6 bases and J by 1 base, with 9 bases between the two germline ends. The germline V gene has CDR1 SNHLY and CDR2 FYNNEI. CDR3 length: 14 amino acids. The CDR3 bases are TGTGCCAGCAGGGGGGGCGGGAACACCGGGGAGCTGTTTTTT. This sequence encodes CASRGGGNTGELFF.

This clone showed up many times. Other DNA sequences of this sample code for an identical CDR3. The rearrangement joins TRBV25-1 to TRBJ2-3, with D hard to call. Germline lookup yields CDR1 MGHDK and CDR2 SYGVNS. V was shortened by 5 bases and J by 1 base, with 10 bases between the two germline ends. This CDR3 has 14 residues. The CDR3 DNA follows: TGTGCCAGCAGTCCCCCCCGGGGCACAGATACGCAGTATTTT. Protein: CASSPPRGTDTQYF.

This clone was seen at least ten times. The chain joins TRBV6-1 to TRBJ2-7; weak D call: TRBD2 (6 bases). Germline V gives CDR1 MNHNS, CDR2 SASEGT. Trimming shortened V by 0 bases and J by 6 bases, and 6 bases separated the two germline ends. There are 12 residues in the CDR3. In DNA form, the CDR3 reads TGTGCCAGCAGTGAAGCGACTAGCGAGCAGTACTTC. Translating gives CASSEATSEQYF.

On this clone: A read error may be the cause here, since a much bigger clone is one base away. The CDR3 protein is CASSLLTGGNQPQHF. The CDR3, as DNA: TGTGCCAGCAGTTTACTGACAGGGGGGAATCAGCCCCAGCATTTT. The rearrangement uses TRBV6-5 and TRBJ1-5, with 9 nucleotides matching TRBD1. The V gene's germline CDR1 is MNHEY and CDR2 SVGAGI. The ends lost 4 bases at V and 4 bases at J; junction bases unmatched: 5. CDR3 length: 15 residues.

This clone was detected ten times or more. Other nucleotide sequences in the sample specify the same CDR3. CDR3 sequence reads: CASSIDGLLEQFF. CDR3 DNA: TGTGCCAGCAGTATTGACGGGCTTCTAGAGCAGTTCTTC. The chain couples TRBV27 to TRBJ2-1, with unresolved D. CDR1 MNHEY and CDR2 SMNVEV come from the germline V gene (reference sequence). Trimming removed 5 bases at V and 10 bases at J, with 15 bases between. The CDR3 consists of 13 residues.

The chain couples TRBV18 to TRBJ2-2; TRBD2 agrees at 14 bases. Germline CDR1 and CDR2: KGHSH and LQKENI. This CDR3 contains 16 residues. The J segment lost 6 bases and the V segment lost 3 bases, leaving 3 bases of the junction unmatched. The CDR3 region is CASSPGLAGAPGELFF. CDR3 DNA sequence: TGTGCCAGCTCACCGGGACTAGCGGGAGCCCCCGGGGAGCTGTTTTTT.

This clone was seen repeatedly, ten times or more. The chain couples TRBV12-3 or TRBV12-4 to TRBJ2-2; 9 bases line up with TRBD1. The V gene end was trimmed by 6 bases and the J gene end by 6 bases; junction bases not matched to a gene: 8. This CDR3 has 15 amino acids. The CDR3 nucleotides read TGTGCCAGCAGGGGGACAGGGAGAGCCCCCGGGGAGCTGTTTTTT. Residues: CASRGTGRAPGELFF.